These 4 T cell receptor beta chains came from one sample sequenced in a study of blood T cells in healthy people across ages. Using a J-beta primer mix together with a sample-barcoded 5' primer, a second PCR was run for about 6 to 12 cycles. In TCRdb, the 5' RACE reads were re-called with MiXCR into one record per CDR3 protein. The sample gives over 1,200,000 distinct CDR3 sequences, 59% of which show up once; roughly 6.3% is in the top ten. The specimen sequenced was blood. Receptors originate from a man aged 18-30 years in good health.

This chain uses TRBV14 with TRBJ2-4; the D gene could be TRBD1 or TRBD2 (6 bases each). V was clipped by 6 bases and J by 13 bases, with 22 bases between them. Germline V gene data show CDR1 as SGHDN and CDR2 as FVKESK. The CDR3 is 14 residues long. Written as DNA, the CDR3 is TGTGCCAGCAGTCTCCCAGGGGAGGCGCAAGGGCAGTACTTC. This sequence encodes CASSLPGEAQGQYF.

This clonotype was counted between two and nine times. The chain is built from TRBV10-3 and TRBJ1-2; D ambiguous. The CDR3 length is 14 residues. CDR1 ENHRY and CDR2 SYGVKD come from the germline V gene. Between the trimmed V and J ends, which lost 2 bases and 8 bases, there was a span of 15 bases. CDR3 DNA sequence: TGTGCCATCAGTGAGGGCAGGTCTGGAGAGGGCTACACCTTC. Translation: CAISEGRSGEGYTF.

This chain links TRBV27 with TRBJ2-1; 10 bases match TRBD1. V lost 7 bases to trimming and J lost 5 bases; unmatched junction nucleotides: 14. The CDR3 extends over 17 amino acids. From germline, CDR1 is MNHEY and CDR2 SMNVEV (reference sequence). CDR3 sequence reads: CASTPLDGTGVHNEQFF. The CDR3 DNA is TGTGCCAGCACCCCACTGGATGGGACAGGGGTCCACAATGAGCAGTTCTTC.

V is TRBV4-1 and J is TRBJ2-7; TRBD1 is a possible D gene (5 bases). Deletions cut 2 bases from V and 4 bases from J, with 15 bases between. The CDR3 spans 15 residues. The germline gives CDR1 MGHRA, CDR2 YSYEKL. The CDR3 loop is CASSQPRDKGYEQYF. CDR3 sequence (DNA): TGCGCCAGCAGCCAACCCAGGGATAAGGGTTACGAGCAGTACTTC.